The source of this TCR beta chain is a study of blood T cell repertoires in COVID-19. For the study at large: Sources were T cells, B-cell-depleted T cells, or PBMCs; the material itself was cDNA or gDNA.

V trimming: 3 bases; J trimming: 7 bases; junction bases outside the gene matches: 9. CDR3 length equals 15 residues. Per germline, CDR1 LNHDA and CDR2 SQIVND (reference sequence). All enrollees were roughly 18 to 89 years old and from fewer than 30 US areas. Recovery meant two consecutive negative NP/OP PCR tests, professional clearance, or resolved symptoms. How the authors handled the data: Counts of nucleated cells, estimated from reference gene primer amplification, were obtained. The assay was immunoSEQ multiplex PCR, and TCRdb's table has in-frame clones only and misses some. From that table come the V and J calls and clone size; the DNA was used to work out D and trimming. The table records 180,000 or so clones, 65% to 85% of them present only once.

The rearrangement joins TRBV19 to TRBJ2-1, with 7 bases fitting TRBD2. Sequencing input: PBMCs or T cells enriched from blood (not recorded which). The receptor comes from a woman aged 60-75 years who had recovered from COVID-19. CDR3 protein: CASSIRAGVRNEQFF. The CDR3 DNA reads TGTGCCAGTAGTATCCGGGCGGGGGTAAGGAATGAGCAGTTCTTC.